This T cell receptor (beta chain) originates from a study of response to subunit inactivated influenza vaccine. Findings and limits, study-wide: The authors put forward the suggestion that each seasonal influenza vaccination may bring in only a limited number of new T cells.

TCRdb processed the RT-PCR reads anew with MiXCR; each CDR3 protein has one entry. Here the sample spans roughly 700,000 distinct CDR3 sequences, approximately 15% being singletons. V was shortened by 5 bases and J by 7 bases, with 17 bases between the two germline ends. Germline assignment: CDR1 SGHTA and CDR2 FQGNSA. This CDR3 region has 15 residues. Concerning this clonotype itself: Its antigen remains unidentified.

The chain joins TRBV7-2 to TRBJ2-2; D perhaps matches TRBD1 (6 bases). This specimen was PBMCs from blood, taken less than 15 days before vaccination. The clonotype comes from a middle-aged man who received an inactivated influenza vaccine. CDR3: CASSTTGTNGGELFF. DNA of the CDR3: TGTGCCAGCAGCACTACAGGGACGAACGGCGGGGAGCTGTTTTTT.